The rows below give T cell receptor beta chains drawn from one sample of a study of blood T cells in healthy people across ages. TCRdb reprocessed the 5' RACE reads via MiXCR and lists one record per CDR3 protein. In the table there are 700,000 to 950,000 distinct CDR3 sequences, about 42% of which are singletons. The material sequenced was blood. Receptor source: a woman aged 55-70 years in good health. Both conserved end residues are trimmed from each CDR3. Each record gives: J gene, V gene, CDR3 protein.

TRBJ1-5 | TRBV10-3 | AISESVIRGGRQPQH
TRBJ2-7 | TRBV5-1 | ASSLSNLNYEQY
TRBJ2-3 | TRBV18 | ASSPRTGGTTDTQY
TRBJ2-7 | TRBV10-1 | ASSESGTAPYEQY
TRBJ2-3 | TRBV25-1 | ASSEAVLRTDTQY
TRBJ2-3 | TRBV10-3 | AITETRADTQY
TRBJ2-6 | TRBV3-1 | ASRTSGTGEANVLT
TRBJ2-3 | TRBV7-3 | AGSLIGDSTDTQY
TRBJ1-1 | TRBV20-1 | SASDGGDTEAF
TRBJ1-1 | TRBV3-1 | ASSQRGGEGEAF
TRBJ2-6 | TRBV7-9 | ASSFPKERSGANVLT
TRBJ1-2 | TRBV19 | ASSPLGGNKGYT
TRBJ2-3 | TRBV27 | ASSTTGLAVTDTQY
TRBJ2-1 | TRBV20-1 | SAREARSGPKEDEQF
TRBJ2-3 | TRBV6-1 | AGGALGDTQY
TRBJ1-5 | TRBV5-5 | ASSLKNSNQPQH
TRBJ2-5 | TRBV28 | ASGIGTQETQY
TRBJ2-2 | TRBV27 | ASSGRGAWNTGELF
TRBJ2-5 | TRBV7-9 | ASSLFSGTQETQY
TRBJ2-3 | TRBV11-2 | ASSPKTSGRVDTQY
TRBJ2-7 | TRBV20-1 | SARAPDSYEQY
TRBJ2-5 | TRBV3-1 | ASSRRSFEETQY
TRBJ2-5 | TRBV4-1 | ASSQDSASGSCGDECRETQY
TRBJ2-5 | TRBV6-1 | ASSEKTSIETQY
TRBJ1-1 | TRBV4-2 | ASSQTGAEAF
TRBJ1-6 | TRBV10-3 | AISEWDTSDNSPLH